This is a list of T cell receptor beta chains from one sample in a study of OX40 agonist ivuxolimab in advanced cancers. The assay was immunoSEQ multiplex PCR, and TCRdb's table has in-frame clones only and misses some. The table has approximately 13,000 clones, 82% seen once. The source material was CD4+ or CD8+ T cells sorted from blood, sampled in a trial of the OX40 agonist ivuxolimab. These receptors came from an adult with an advanced solid tumor such as melanoma, head and neck, liver or kidney cancer. The CDR3 runs from the conserved cysteine through the conserved F or W. D genes are given only for firm matches.

D gene	V gene	J gene	CDR3 length	CDR3 protein	CDR3 DNA
NA	TRBV29-1	TRBJ1-2	11	CSVGQDYGYTF	TGCAGCGTTGGACAGGACTATGGCTACACCTTC
NA	TRBV5-6	TRBJ2-7	13	CASSLGRALEQYF	TGTGCCAGCAGCTTAGGACGGGCTTTGGAGCAGTACTTC
NA	TRBV27	TRBJ2-3	14	CASSSGVGTDTQYF	TGTGCCAGCAGTTCTGGGGTGGGCACAGATACGCAGTATTTT
NA	TRBV28	TRBJ1-6	13	CASSSRVYSPLHF	TGTGCCAGCAGTTCTCGGGTTTATTCACCCCTCCACTTT
NA	TRBV4-3	TRBJ2-1	16	CASSAYREVPSNEQFF	TGCGCCAGCAGCGCGTACAGGGAAGTGCCTAGCAATGAGCAGTTCTTC
NA	TRBV7-6	TRBJ2-5	16	CASSPPGPRTKETQYF	TGTGCCAGCAGCCCGCCGGGACCCAGGACGAAGGAGACCCAGTACTTC
NA	TRBV7-9	TRBJ2-3	14	CASSLVGRGDTQYF	TGTGCCAGCAGCTTAGTGGGTCGGGGAGATACGCAGTATTTT
TRBD2	TRBV11-1	TRBJ2-7	14	CASSWVAGAYEQYF	TGTGCCAGCAGCTGGGTAGCGGGAGCCTACGAGCAGTACTTC
TRBD2	TRBV7-9	TRBJ2-7	15	CASSGLAGGPFEQYF	TGTGCCAGCAGCGGACTAGCGGGAGGGCCGTTCGAGCAGTACTTC
TRBD1	TRBV6-4	TRBJ1-1	15	CASRATGGLNTEAFF	TGTGCCAGCAGGGCGACAGGGGGCCTGAACACTGAAGCTTTCTTT